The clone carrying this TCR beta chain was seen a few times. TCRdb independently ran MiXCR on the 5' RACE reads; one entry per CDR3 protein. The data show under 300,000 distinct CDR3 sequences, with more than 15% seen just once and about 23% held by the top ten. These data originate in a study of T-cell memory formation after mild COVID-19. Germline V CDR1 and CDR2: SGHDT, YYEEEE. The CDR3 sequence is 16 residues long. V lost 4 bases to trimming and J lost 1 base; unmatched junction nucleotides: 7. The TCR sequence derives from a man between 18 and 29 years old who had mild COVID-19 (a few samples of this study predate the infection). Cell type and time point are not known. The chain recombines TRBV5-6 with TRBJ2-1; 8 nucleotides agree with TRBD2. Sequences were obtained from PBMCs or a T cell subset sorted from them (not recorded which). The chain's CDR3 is CASSMLAGGSYNEQFF. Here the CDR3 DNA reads TGTGCCAGCAGCATGCTTGCGGGGGGTTCCTACAATGAGCAGTTCTTC.